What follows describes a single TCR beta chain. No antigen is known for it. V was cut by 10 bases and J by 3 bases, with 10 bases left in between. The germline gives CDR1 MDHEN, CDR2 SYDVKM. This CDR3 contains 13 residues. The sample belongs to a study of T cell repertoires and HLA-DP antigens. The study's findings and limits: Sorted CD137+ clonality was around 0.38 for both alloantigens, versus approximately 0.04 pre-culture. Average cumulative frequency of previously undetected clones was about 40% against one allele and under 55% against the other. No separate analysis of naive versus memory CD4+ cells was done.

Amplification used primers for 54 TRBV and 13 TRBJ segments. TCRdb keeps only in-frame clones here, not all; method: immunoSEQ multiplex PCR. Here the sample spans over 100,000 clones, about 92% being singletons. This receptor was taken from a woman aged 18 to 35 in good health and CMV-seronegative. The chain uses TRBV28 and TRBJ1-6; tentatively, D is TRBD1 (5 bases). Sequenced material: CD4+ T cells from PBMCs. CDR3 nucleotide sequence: TGTGCCATCCAGGGTAACTATAATTCACCCCTCCACTTT. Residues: CAIQGNYNSPLHF.